The 8 T cell receptor beta chains below were found in one sample sequenced in a study of blood T cell repertoires in COVID-19. Sequenced by immunoSEQ multiplex PCR; TCRdb stores in-frame clones only, minus some. This sample has tens of thousands of clones, with 80% to 90% found just once. The sequenced sample consisted of peripheral blood. The receptors shown here come from a woman aged 60 to 75 with COVID-19, enrolled during active disease.

This chain links TRBV5-4 with TRBJ1-4; perhaps TRBD1 as D (5 bases). Per the germline V gene, CDR1 is SGHNT and CDR2 is YYREEE (reference sequence). The germline V and J ends were trimmed by 0 bases and 6 bases, with 9 bases remaining between them. CDR3 length: 14 amino acids. CDR3 in amino acids: CASSLAGLDEKLFF. CDR3 DNA: TGTGCCAGCAGCTTGGCAGGGCTGGATGAAAAACTGTTTTTT.

The V gene is TRBV4-3, the J gene TRBJ2-6; D unresolved. The CDR3 sequence is 16 residues long. Germline values: CDR1 LGHNA, CDR2 YSLEER. Trimming removed 0 bases at V and 9 bases at J, with 15 bases between. The CDR3 DNA sequence: TGCGCCAGCAGCCAAGAATTTAAGAGGTTCTTCAACGTCCTGACTTTC. Protein product: CASSQEFKRFFNVLTF.

The chain carries TRBV30 and TRBJ1-2, with D unresolved. Trimming left V 0 bases short and J 4 bases short, with 12 bases between. The CDR3 covers 14 residues. In germline, CDR1 is GTSNPN, CDR2 SVGIG (reference sequence). The CDR3 nucleotides are TGTGCCTGGAGTGTACTCGTCGGTAGCTATGGCTACACCTTC. It codes for CAWSVLVGSYGYTF.

This chain uses TRBV6-4 with TRBJ2-2; 10 bases line up with TRBD2. Trimming cost V 4 bases and J 6 bases; bases outside gene matches: 8. The CDR3 extends over 16 amino acids. Germline assignment: CDR1 MRHNA and CDR2 SNTAGT. DNA for the CDR3: TGTGCCAGCAGTGTCACCAGCGGGAGGGGCCCCGGGGAGCTGTTTTTT. It is translated as CASSVTSGRGPGELFF.

The V call is TRBV5-1, the J call TRBJ1-1, with 7 nucleotides matching TRBD1. The CDR3 consists of 13 residues. The germline CDR1 and CDR2 sequences are SGHRS and YFSETQ. V lost 5 bases to trimming and J lost 2 bases; unmatched junction nucleotides: 3. The CDR3 region has the DNA TGCGCCAGCAGAGGGACAGTCAACACTGAAGCTTTCTTT. Protein sequence: CASRGTVNTEAFF. The full variable domain, in which reference TRBV5-1 and TRBJ1-1 provide the parts outside the CDR3, is KAGVTQTPRYLIKTRGQQVTLSCSPISGHRSVSWYQQTPGQGLQFLFEYFSETQRNKGNFPGRFSGRQFSNSRSEMNVSTLELGDSALYLCASRGTVNTEAFFGQGTRLTVV.

The J gene is TRBJ1-5, the V gene TRBV5-5; D not resolved. Trimming removed 0 bases at V and 4 bases at J, with 8 bases between. Germline V gene data show CDR1 as SGHKS and CDR2 as YYEKEE (reference sequence). CDR3 length: 14 amino acids. For the CDR3, the DNA is TGTGCCAGCAGCTTGGTTGGAGAGAATCAGCCCCAGCATTTT. Encoded protein: CASSLVGENQPQHF.

This clone came up once. This chain connects TRBV15 to TRBJ2-7, with 7 bases aligning to TRBD2. The ends lost 1 base at V and 5 bases at J; junction bases unmatched: 14. Germline CDR1 and CDR2: LNHNV and YYDKDF (reference sequence). The CDR3 loop spans 17 amino acids. The CDR3 spells CATSRGSGTGVRDEQYF. Written as DNA, the CDR3 is TGTGCCACCAGCAGAGGAAGCGGGACGGGGGTTAGGGACGAGCAGTACTTC.

The V call is TRBV5-6, the J call TRBJ2-2; TRBD1 is a possible D gene (5 bases). Trimming took off 2 bases at V and 0 bases at J, with 11 bases between the two ends. This CDR3 has 16 residues. CDR1 SGHDT and CDR2 YYEEEE come from the germline V gene. CDR3 in amino acids: CASSLHRTPNTGELFF. CDR3 nucleotide sequence: TGTGCCAGCAGCTTACACCGGACACCGAACACCGGGGAGCTGTTTTTT.